This T cell receptor beta chain comes out of a study of cytotoxic CD8 clonotypes in ibrutinib-treated CLL. Trimming left V 0 bases short and J 6 bases short, with 16 bases between. Germline CDR1 and CDR2: SGHTS and YDEGEE. CDR3 size: 16 residues. The method was immunoSEQ multiplex PCR; TCRdb's version includes in-frame clones alone and lacks a portion of them. Of about 160,000 clones detected, under 85% appear once; the ten largest clones hold about 4.9%. TCR beta library input comprised approximately 1.9 micrograms of genomic DNA from cryopreserved PBMCs. V usage is TRBV5-8 and J usage is TRBJ2-1, with unresolved D. Specimen: PBMCs, collected after 24 months of ibrutinib treatment. The receptor comes from a human donor with chronic lymphocytic leukemia. CDR3 protein: CASSLEPSWPLNEQFF. In DNA form, the CDR3 reads TGTGCCAGCAGCTTGGAACCCAGCTGGCCCCTCAATGAGCAGTTCTTC.